This T cell receptor beta chain came from a study of T cell responses to AZD1222 COVID-19 vaccine (dated by TCRdb to about 2021). For the wider study: A total of about 230 trial participants underwent TCR sequencing, of whom about 200 received two doses of AZD1222 and about 26 received two doses of the MenACWY control vaccine. Trial participants were enrolled by age into 18-55, 56-69 and 70-plus year subgroups, with roughly 150, 30 and 60 TCR-sequenced participants respectively.

Comments on this clone: Its antigen specificity is not known. No base quality values were provided; no much bigger clone lies one nucleotide off.

Study-wide findings and limitations: No day 14 peak-response samples were available, so repertoires were characterized only after the peak T cell response. Only five or six AZD1222 recipients were SARS-CoV-2 seropositive at baseline, limiting conclusions about previously exposed vaccinees. After two AZD1222 doses, both the breadth and the depth of spike-specific TCRs were significantly higher than at day 0 and than in MenACWY recipients. The vaccine-associated CD4 TCRs covered the entire spike protein, and the dominant responses fell in regions 160-218 and 743-854. Participants were mostly white British and included more females than males, and it was suggested by the authors that clonal diversity may have been underestimated. In the small 56-69-year group, the increase in depth fell short of significance, most likely because of low power. Nearly half of unique spike-specific TCRs reportedly recognized epitopes outside regions mutated in the B.1.351 and B.1.1.7 variants.

The CDR3 regions of human TCRbeta chains were subjected to immunosequencing. In the original analysis: TCRs in the repertoires were matched against a reference library of SARS-CoV-2-specific TCRs that had been generated with the MIRA antigen-specificity platform. Breadth meant the fraction of unique TCRs that were SARS-CoV-2-associated, whereas depth meant the fraction of total T cells that were SARS-CoV-2-associated. Using the MIRA data, each spike-specific TCR was assigned both to the spike region to which the TCR was reactive and to a CD4 or CD8 class. Log10-transformed breadth and depth values were compared by one-way ANOVA with Sidak's multiple comparisons tests. TCRdb stores this immuneACCESS table with in-frame sequences only. Part of the clones is absent; in the studies checked, under half of the shortfall reflects unresolved V genes, and no reason is known for the rest. D and trimming come from the DNA, and the V and J calls and clone size come from that table. This sample holds 85,000 or so clones; about 90% were observed only once. The ten largest account for around 10% of the sample.

Taken with the paper, the label for time point translates to: about 28 days (+/-7) after the second vaccine dose. AZD1222 recipients whose second dose came at about 4 weeks and those whose second dose came at about 12 weeks were combined into one group, since spike-specific TCR depth and breadth did not differ between the two schedules. Vaccinee samples were obtained from the UK trials COV001 and COV002, which included a single-blind randomized controlled phase 2/3 trial of AZD1222 (ChAdOx1 nCoV-19) in healthy adults. Trial participant PBMC samples were collected at day 0 and day 28 after the second dose for TCRbeta chain sequencing. Trimming takes 7 bases off V and 6 bases off J; junction bases not matched to a gene: 5. The CDR3 starts with the cysteine, ends with the phenylalanine, and has 14 residues. Only the CDR3 DNA is retained, 42 bases long and in frame from the first base. CDR1 is given as MNHEY and CDR2 as SVGAGI, both from the germline V gene.

The sample here was peripheral blood, taken 28 days after the second AZD1222 dose. The chain couples TRBV6-5 to TRBJ1-6, with 8 middle bases fitting TRBD1. This TCR was sampled from an adult who received the AZD1222 COVID-19 vaccine. The DNA sequence follows: TGTGCCAGCAAACGTGACAGGGGTAATTCACCCCTCCACTTT. Its translation reads: CASKRDRGNSPLHF.